This T cell receptor beta chain was recorded in a study of T cell responses to AZD1222 COVID-19 vaccine. Overall study results and limits: Baseline antibody screening turned up just a handful of seropositive AZD1222 recipients.

Assay: immunoSEQ multiplex PCR; the TCRdb copy retains only in-frame clones and omits some. This repertoire shows roughly 180,000 clones, around nine tenths found once; its top ten account for around 2%. On this clone: Its matching antigen is unknown.

CDR3 length equals 13 residues. Germline V gene data show CDR1 as ENHRY and CDR2 as SYGVKD. V trimming: 7 bases; J trimming: 10 bases; junction bases outside the gene matches: 10. The clonotype comes from an adult who received the AZD1222 COVID-19 vaccine. The sample here was peripheral blood, taken 28 days after the second AZD1222 dose. The chain has TRBV10-3 and TRBJ2-1, with TRBD2 matching over 7 bases. CDR3 coding DNA: TGTGCCATCAAAGGGCTAGCGGTTAGCGAGCAGTTCTTC. It is translated as CAIKGLAVSEQFF.